The 9 T cell receptor beta chains below were found in one sample sequenced in a study of cytomegalovirus exposure and HLA in healthy donors. The PCR made use of 60 Vbeta and 13 Jbeta primers. Profiling relied on immunoSEQ multiplex PCR, and the TCRdb table lists in-frame clones only, not all of them. This sample has about 120,000 clones, with roughly 70% found just once. What was sequenced was PBMCs. All receptors come from a man aged 40-50 years in good health and CMV-seropositive.

The chain is built from TRBV5-1 and TRBJ2-5; 8 bases align to TRBD2. The ends lost 0 bases at V and 1 base at J; junction bases unmatched: 5. The CDR3 is 16 residues long. The germline V gene encodes CDR1 SGHRS and CDR2 YFSETQ. The CDR3 coding sequence is TGCGCCAGCAGCTTGGATCCCGGGAGGGTCCAAGAGACCCAGTACTTC. The encoded protein is CASSLDPGRVQETQYF.

The chain employs TRBV6-1 and TRBJ1-2; a weak D match, TRBD1 (5 bases). The V and J ends lost 2 bases and 2 bases respectively, with 15 bases between them. The germline gives CDR1 MNHNS, CDR2 SASEGT. The CDR3 consists of 16 residues. The CDR3 region is CASSESTTRVNYGYTF. In DNA, the CDR3 is TGTGCCAGCAGTGAATCGACGACCAGGGTAAACTATGGCTACACCTTC.

The chain combines TRBV21-1 with TRBJ2-7; TRBD2 is taken as the D call from the table, unchecked against the DNA. TRBV21-1 is a pseudogene. The CDR3 covers 17 residues. Written as DNA, the CDR3 is TGTGCCAGCAGCAAAAGGGAGGAACAGCACTTATCCTACGAGCAGTACTTC. Translating gives CASSKREEQHLSYEQYF.

This rearrangement joins TRBV4-1 to TRBJ2-1, with D maybe TRBD1 (6 bases). The CDR3 sequence is 13 residues long. V lost 4 bases and J 8 bases, leaving 12 bases between the germline ends. The germline gives CDR1 MGHRA, CDR2 YSYEKL. The CDR3 DNA sequence: TGCGCCAGCAGCCGCGGACAGTTGGATGAGCAGTTCTTC. It is translated as CASSRGQLDEQFF.

The V call is TRBV2, the J call TRBJ2-5; maybe TRBD1 (5 bases). This CDR3 contains 13 residues. CDR1 and CDR2 (germline): SNHLY, FYNNEI. V lost 11 bases, J lost 0 bases, and 13 bases lay in between. CDR3 residues: CALAKGYQETQYF. CDR3 coding DNA: TGTGCCCTTGCCAAGGGGTACCAAGAGACCCAGTACTTC.

The chain is built from TRBV11-2 and TRBJ1-4, with TRBD1 identical over 10 bases. J was trimmed by 7 bases and V by 3 bases; bases with no gene match: 5. The CDR3 loop spans 15 amino acids. Germline lookup yields CDR1 SGHAT and CDR2 FQNNGV. The CDR3 sequence: CASSFAGQGFEKLFF. The DNA for the CDR3 is TGTGCCAGCAGCTTCGCGGGACAGGGGTTTGAAAAACTGTTTTTT.

V usage is TRBV5-4 and J usage is TRBJ2-5, with D maybe TRBD2 (8 bases). The CDR3 has 19 amino acids. From germline, CDR1 is SGHNT and CDR2 YYREEE (reference sequence). V was cut by 4 bases and J by 1 base, with 26 bases left in between. The chain's CDR3 is CASSPDRGGQLFLQETQYF. CDR3 sequence (DNA): TGTGCCAGCAGCCCGGACCGGGGGGGACAGCTTTTTCTCCAAGAGACCCAGTACTTC. The full variable domain, in which reference TRBV5-4 and TRBJ2-5 provide the parts outside the CDR3, is ETGVTQSPTHLIKTRGQQVTLRCSSQSGHNTVSWYQQALGQGPQFIFQYYREEENGRGNFPPRFSGLQFPNYSSELNVNALELDDSALYLCASSPDRGGQLFLQETQYFGPGTRLLVL.

This clone turned up a few times. This chain uses TRBV5-1 with TRBJ2-5; 7 positions match TRBD1. V lost 2 bases and J lost 3; bases outside the gene matches: 7. This CDR3 has 15 residues. Germline CDR1 SGHRS, CDR2 YFSETQ. The CDR3 loop is CASSFTGTEKETQYF. In DNA, the CDR3 is TGCGCCAGCAGCTTCACCGGGACAGAGAAAGAGACCCAGTACTTC.

The chain uses TRBV4-3 and TRBJ1-1; 8 nucleotides match TRBD1. J was trimmed by 0 bases and V by 1 base; bases with no gene match: 13. Germline loops: CDR1 LGHNA, CDR2 YSLEER. This CDR3 contains 19 residues. The CDR3 reads CASSQGLGGTGRMNTEAFF. CDR3 nucleotide sequence: TGCGCCAGCAGCCAAGGTCTAGGGGGGACAGGCCGCATGAACACTGAAGCTTTCTTT.